This entry lists 18 T cell receptor beta chains sequenced from one sample in a study of CD4+ T cells in melanoma. The assay was immunoSEQ multiplex PCR, and TCRdb's table has in-frame clones only and misses some. The sample lists roughly 10,000 clones; approximately 61% were seen once. The source material was cells from a culture (not recorded whether cultured in vitro). The receptors originated from a human donor with melanoma.

This clone appeared a single time. The V call is TRBV5-1, the J call TRBJ2-5, with D tentatively TRBD2 (6 bases). V was clipped by 4 bases and J by 5 bases, with 12 bases between them. This CDR3 spans 13 amino acids. CDR1 is SGHRS and CDR2 is YFSETQ in the germline V gene. The DNA for the CDR3 is TGCGCCAGCAGCCCCCAGGGACTCGAGACCCAGTACTTC. Protein sequence: CASSPQGLETQYF.

The chain has TRBV7-9 and TRBJ1-4; unclear D gene. From germline, CDR1 is SEHNR and CDR2 FQNEAQ (reference sequence). This CDR3 comprises 14 residues. With 3 bases removed from V and 4 bases from J, the gap between germline ends came to 9 bases. CDR3 loop: CASSLSQINEKLFF. CDR3 coding DNA: TGTGCCAGCAGCTTGAGCCAGATTAATGAAAAACTGTTTTTT.

This chain connects TRBV5-5 to TRBJ2-7, with D possibly TRBD1 on 5 matching bases. The CDR3 is made up of 14 amino acids. CDR1 is SGHKS, CDR2 YYEKEE, per germline (reference sequence). V lost 4 bases and J 4 bases, leaving 15 bases between the germline ends. The CDR3 region has the DNA TGTGCCAGCAGCCACCCAGGGTTGCCTTACGAGCAGTACTTC. Its protein is CASSHPGLPYEQYF.

The chain recombines TRBV19 with TRBJ1-1; 10 bases map to TRBD1. There are 15 residues in the CDR3. J was trimmed by 3 bases and V by 6 bases; bases with no gene match: 7. Germline V CDR1 and CDR2: LNHDA, SQIVND (reference sequence). CDR3 in amino acids: CASRRDRGRYTEAFF. The CDR3 coding sequence is TGTGCCAGTAGACGGGACAGGGGAAGGTACACTGAAGCTTTCTTT.

The chain uses TRBV19 and TRBJ2-5; TRBD2 matches at 12 bases. The junction had 16 bases not matched to a gene; V was cut back by 0 bases and J by 5 bases. CDR1 LNHDA and CDR2 SQIVND come from the germline V gene (reference sequence). The CDR3 runs to 20 residues. The CDR3 DNA follows: TGTGCCAGTAGTATAGAGGCCCCCCGAGGACTAGCGGGGTTAGAGGAGACCCAGTACTTC. Translated: CASSIEAPRGLAGLEETQYF.

This clone was detected a few times. V is TRBV29-1 and J is TRBJ1-2, with D possibly TRBD1 on 6 matching bases. Germline CDR1 and CDR2: SQVTM and ANQGSEA. V shed 5 bases and J shed 8 bases, with 18 bases lying between them. The CDR3 is made up of 13 amino acids. CDR3 region: CSVPEGGLGGYTF. Written as DNA, the CDR3 is TGCAGCGTTCCCGAGGGGGGCCTAGGCGGCTACACCTTC. The entire variable domain, with the rest obtained from reference TRBV29-1 and TRBJ1-2, is as follows: SAVISQKPSRDICQRGTSLTIQCQVDSQVTMMFWYRQQPGQSLTLIATANQGSEATYESGFVIDKFPISRPNLTFSTLTVSNMSPEDSSIYLCSVPEGGLGGYTFGSGTRLTVV.

This clone was seen more than once but under ten times. The V call is TRBV2, the J call TRBJ1-2, with D hard to call. The CDR3 is 11 residues long. The ends were cut back, 4 bases at V and 8 bases at J, with 8 bases in the middle. Looked up from germline, CDR1 is SNHLY and CDR2 is FYNNEI. CDR3 coding DNA: TGTGCCAGCAGTGCAGGTGACGGCTACACCTTC. This sequence encodes CASSAGDGYTF.

This clone has only a few counts. The chain uses TRBV2 and TRBJ2-4; D gene ambiguous. Germline V gene lookup returns CDR1 SNHLY and CDR2 FYNNEI. The germline V and J ends were trimmed by 7 bases and 6 bases, with 13 bases remaining between them. The CDR3 is 13 residues long. In nucleotides, the CDR3 is TGTGCCAGCATGGCCGGACCGGGAAACATTCAGTACTTC. As protein: CASMAGPGNIQYF. Based on the CDR3 plus reference TRBV2 and TRBJ2-4, the full variable domain is EPEVTQTPSHQVTQMGQEVILRCVPISNHLYFYWYRQILGQKVEFLVSFYNNEISEKSEIFDDQFSVERPDGSNFTLKIRSTKLEDSAMYFCASMAGPGNIQYFGAGTRLSVL.

The CDR3 DNA reads as TGTGCCAGCAGCGTATCAACAGGCGCGAATTCACCCCTCCACTTT. It is translated as CASSVSTGANSPLHF. The V and J genes are TRBV9 and TRBJ1-6; tentative D call: TRBD1 (5 bases). From germline, CDR1 is SGDLS and CDR2 YYNGEE. The V end was cut by 1 base, the J end by 7 bases, with 12 bases between. This CDR3 region has 15 residues.

CDR3 nucleotide sequence: TGTGCCAGCAGTTACTCGGAAGTCACTGAAGCTTTCTTT. It is translated as CASSYSEVTEAFF. The V and J genes are TRBV6-6 and TRBJ1-1; D not certain. The germline V gene has CDR1 MNHNY and CDR2 SVGAGI (reference sequence). This CDR3 has 13 residues. V lost 0 bases and J lost 4, with 6 bases in between.

This clone was detected a few times. The V gene is TRBV27, the J gene TRBJ1-1; 8 bases line up with TRBD1. The CDR3 runs to 14 residues. Germline values: CDR1 MNHEY, CDR2 SMNVEV (reference sequence). J was trimmed by 2 bases and V by 6 bases; bases with no gene match: 5. Here the CDR3 reads CASRRQGPNTEAFF. CDR3 DNA sequence: TGTGCCAGCAGGCGACAGGGGCCAAACACTGAAGCTTTCTTT.

The V call is TRBV5-1, the J call TRBJ1-3; no reliable D call. V dropped 6 bases and J dropped 2 bases, with 15 bases sitting between them. The germline gives CDR1 SGHRS, CDR2 YFSETQ. The CDR3 extends over 15 amino acids. DNA for the CDR3: TGCGCCAGCACCGACCCGGGTGGACCTGGAAACACCATATATTTT. It translates to CASTDPGGPGNTIYF. The complete variable domain, with remaining parts taken from reference TRBV5-1 and TRBJ1-3, reads KAGVTQTPRYLIKTRGQQVTLSCSPISGHRSVSWYQQTPGQGLQFLFEYFSETQRNKGNFPGRFSGRQFSNSRSEMNVSTLELGDSALYLCASTDPGGPGNTIYFGEGSWLTVV.

The chain joins TRBV7-2 to TRBJ1-1, with a weak D call TRBD1 (6 bases). Trimming removed 5 bases from V and 1 base from J, with 14 bases in between. The CDR3 sequence is 15 residues long. The V gene's germline CDR1 is SGHTA and CDR2 FQGNSA. Written as DNA, the CDR3 is TGTGCCAGCAGCCAAGGGGGGGGATGGAACACTGAAGCTTTCTTT. Protein sequence: CASSQGGGWNTEAFF.

The rearrangement links TRBV4-1 to TRBJ2-3; TRBD1 matches at 7 bases. Germline assignment: CDR1 MGHRA and CDR2 YSYEKL. V lost 5 bases and J lost 6; bases outside the gene matches: 11. The length of the CDR3 is 15 residues. As DNA, the CDR3 is TGCGCCAGCAGCGAGACAGGGACCCTCGGGGATACGCAGTATTTT. Its protein product is CASSETGTLGDTQYF.

The table lists this clone with a few counts. Other nucleotide sequences in the sample specify the same CDR3. The CDR3 here is CASSLHGEGYTF. CDR3 coding DNA: TGTGCCAGCAGCTTGCACGGCGAGGGCTACACCTTC. The chain couples TRBV5-4 to TRBJ1-2; D gene ambiguous. Germline lookup yields CDR1 SGHNT and CDR2 YYREEE (reference sequence). The CDR3 is 12 amino acids. Trimming cost V 1 base and J 8 bases, with 9 bases left between them.

The V and J genes are TRBV4-2 and TRBJ2-1; D is possibly TRBD2 (6 bases). The CDR3 is made up of 14 amino acids. Germline-derived CDR1 and CDR2 are LGHNA and YNFKEQ. V dropped 3 bases and J dropped 5 bases, with 11 bases sitting between them. The CDR3 bases are TGTGCCAGCAGCCAGCACGGGAGCAACAATGAGCAGTTCTTC. Translated: CASSQHGSNNEQFF.

In its sample, this clone was seen once. This rearrangement joins TRBV5-1 to TRBJ2-6; maybe TRBD1 (5 bases). CDR1 SGHRS and CDR2 YFSETQ come from the germline V gene. The CDR3 runs to 16 residues. V lost 4 bases and J lost 0, with 11 bases in between. Written as DNA, the CDR3 is TGCGCCAGCAGCAGGGGTTATGGCTCTGGGGCCAACGTCCTGACTTTC. Protein: CASSRGYGSGANVLTF.

The rearrangement joins TRBV9 to TRBJ1-4; 12 bases agree with TRBD1. The V gene's germline CDR1 is SGDLS and CDR2 YYNGEE. Germline trimming cut 4 bases from V and 5 bases from J; bases unmatched to any gene: 6. The CDR3 covers 16 residues. The CDR3, as DNA: TGTGCCAGCAGCAGGGGACAGGGGGCCCTAAATGAAAAACTGTTTTTT. Protein sequence: CASSRGQGALNEKLFF.